The clone carrying this T cell receptor beta chain was observed a handful of times. Individual cDNA molecules received unique molecular identifiers. TCRdb called the 5' RACE reads again in MiXCR, with one record for every CDR3 protein. The profile shows around 60,000 distinct CDR3 sequences, about 13% of them singletons. These data originate in a study of early T cells in non-severe SARS-CoV-2 infection. Study-level information: Sequencing of unsorted whole blood was done on bulk RNA, leaving chains unpaired.

Germline V lookup: CDR1 SEHNR, CDR2 FQNEAQ (reference sequence). V lost 1 base and J 3 bases, leaving 12 bases between the germline ends. The CDR3 length is 15 residues. What was sequenced was whole blood. The V gene is TRBV7-9, the J gene TRBJ1-1, with a possible D match to TRBD1 (5 bases). The clonotype comes from an adult who was a healthcare worker with PCR-confirmed SARS-CoV-2 infection or an uninfected control (not recorded which). For the CDR3, the DNA is TGTGCCAGCAGCTTAGAAGCAGGGTCTTACACTGAAGCTTTCTTT. It yields the protein CASSLEAGSYTEAFF.